This T cell receptor beta chain came from a study of lymphopenia after photon versus proton radiotherapy. Trimming took 7 bases from V and 2 from J, leaving 14 bases between them. Germline-derived CDR1 and CDR2 are SGHRS and YFSETQ. This CDR3 is built from 14 residues. The data were produced by immunoSEQ multiplex PCR, yet TCRdb's version contains in-frame clones alone and is incomplete. The sample holds about 50,000 clones, roughly 90% seen once. The sample here was peripheral blood, taken from a patient treated with photon-based radiotherapy. The rearrangement joins TRBV5-1 to TRBJ2-3, with D possibly being TRBD2 (5 bases). This receptor was obtained from a woman aged 40 to 50 with cholangiocarcinoma. CDR3 amino acids: CASGGLGSTDTQYF. The DNA of the CDR3 is TGCGCCAGCGGAGGTTTGGGGTCCACAGATACGCAGTATTTT. The full variable domain, with the rest looked up from reference TRBV5-1 and TRBJ2-3, is KAGVTQTPRYLIKTRGQQVTLSCSPISGHRSVSWYQQTPGQGLQFLFEYFSETQRNKGNFPGRFSGRQFSNSRSEMNVSTLELGDSALYLCASGGLGSTDTQYFGPGTRLTVL.